This entry is about one T cell receptor beta chain. Antigen unknown. The sample comes from a study of cytomegalovirus exposure and HLA in healthy donors. General study findings and limits: Later, TCR association rates were found to vary by HLA locus, highest for DRB1 and lowest for HLA-C. Another analysis was done later, and it associated approximately 15,000 TCR beta sequences with HLA alleles at 0.05 false discovery rate. Fewer N-insertions (relative to the 666-donor mean) were reportedly seen in an Asian-associated ancestry cluster in a later analysis.

The PCR made use of 60 Vbeta and 13 Jbeta primers. This table comes from immunoSEQ multiplex PCR, and its TCRdb copy is limited to in-frame clones, with some not included. The sample has under 150,000 clones; 78% are singletons. Sequenced sample: PBMCs. The clonotype comes from a woman aged 40 to 50 in good health and CMV-seronegative.

The CDR3 DNA follows: TGTACCTTAAGGCACGGGGGGCCACCCTCCTTTCTCTCTGGAAACACCATATATTTT. Encoded protein: CTLRHGGPPSFLSGNTIYF. V and J are TRBV28 and TRBJ1-3, with D tentatively TRBD1 (6 bases). This CDR3 comprises 19 residues. CDR1 is MDHEN, CDR2 SYDVKM, per germline.